This TCR beta chain was recorded in a study of STAT5B mutations in CD4+ large granular lymphocyte leukemia (dated by TCRdb to the early 2020s). Concerning the study at large: Among healthy controls, the CDR3 'QG' motif was associated with a particular HLA allele. The study compared the TCRbeta repertoires of patients with CD4+ T-cell large granular lymphocyte leukemia against the TCRbeta repertoires of healthy blood donors. Flow cytometry on FACSCanto II or FACSVerse confirmed that purified fractions exceeded 95% purity among lymphocytes. Overall study results and their limits: The data were not HLA-matched, and the relatively small sample size could explain the higher clonality seen in CD4+ compared with CD8+ T-LGLL. Each patient's main leukemic clonotypes were private, but approximately 26% of these clonotypes showed up at low frequency in the non-leukemic repertoires of other patients. Enrichment of TRBV06-family usage was observed among the top patient clones (8/27) relative to healthy controls (2/35). Compared with healthy CD4+ repertoires, CD4-sorted patient repertoires appeared more clonal, and this difference remained even after the putative leukemic clones were removed.

Points on this clone: Its target antigen remains unknown. Nothing much larger sits one base from this clone, and base qualities are not available.

Healthy controls were 35 or so blood donors whose buffy coats came from the Finnish Red Cross blood service. All TCR-sequenced material derived from peripheral blood: patient blood samples and healthy donor buffy coats. Ficoll-Hypaque gradient centrifugation was used to isolate peripheral blood mononuclear cells. CD4+ cells were purified magnetically from the buffy coats of healthy controls. Genomic DNA was extracted using the Gentra Puregene Cell and Tissue kit, and a Qubit 2.0 fluorometer was used to quantify it. The immunoSEQ assay at survey resolution was used to sequence TCRbeta rearrangements from genomic DNA. The authors processed their data as follows. In the TCR sequencing data, the lowest productive clonotype frequency that could be detected was 2.59 x 10-5. Only productive TCRbeta rearrangements, defined as complete and in-frame sequences, were included in the analyses. The clonality of each sample was calculated as Simpson clonality in the immunoSEQ Analyzer version 3.0. Based on frequency, clones were grouped as very rare, small, medium, large (1-20%) or hyperexpanded (>20%). Generation probabilities were estimated with OLGA 1.2.3, V-gene circos plots were generated with VDJtools, specificities were searched for in VDJdb, and CDR3 motifs were identified with GLIPH. Not all clones reach the TCRdb copy of this immuneACCESS table, which keeps in-frame sequences only. Checked studies attribute under half of the gap to unresolved V genes and leave the rest unexplained. The D gene and trimming were derived from the DNA, and the V and J assignments and clone size from that table. Present in this sample are more than 30,000 clones, approximately 80% of which were seen just once. Of the sample, around 1.9% is held by the ten largest clones.

The germline V gene yields SGDLS for CDR1 and YYNGEE for CDR2. V is shortened by 0 bases, J by 0 bases, and the region joining them spans 6 bases. Including cysteine and phenylalanine, the CDR3 has 15 amino acids. CDR3 DNA only is kept here, 45 bases in frame from base 1. Sample: CD4+ T cells from blood buffy coats. This sequence was found in a human donor in good health. The sequence joins TRBV9 to TRBJ2-2, with TRBD1 perhaps the D gene, on 5 matching bases. The DNA sequence reads TGTGCCAGCAGCGTAGCACAGGCGAACACCGGGGAGCTGTTTTTT. It codes for CASSVAQANTGELFF.